The clone carrying this TCR beta chain has ten or more counts. This sample was included in a study of low-dose radiotherapy and immunotherapy resistance in tumors. Study as a whole: Fractions of 1 Gy went to Cohort 2 every two weeks, for 13 Gy over 26 weeks.

As to time point: after trial treatment. Described treatment: LDRT plus nivolumab, ipilimumab, low-dose cyclophosphamide and aspirin (RACIN trial). Primers targeting TRAV and TRBV primed first-strand cDNA, covering alpha and beta chains. TCR amplification ran 15 to 25 PCR cycles using constant-region and V-primer adapter primers. TCRdb processed the reads anew with MiXCR; each CDR3 protein has one entry. The sample lists 35,000 to 45,000 distinct CDR3 sequences, 20% to 25% occurring once. V lost 7 bases, J lost 2 bases, and 14 bases lay in between. Germline assignment: CDR1 SNHLY and CDR2 FYNNEI. This CDR3 comprises 14 residues.

This sequence was found in a male donor with prostate cancer. Sample: PBMCs, taken after low-dose radiotherapy plus immunotherapy. The chain links TRBV2 to TRBJ1-1; D perhaps matches TRBD1 (5 bases). The CDR3 protein is CASIDSGRNTEAFF. The CDR3 DNA reads as TGTGCCAGCATAGACAGCGGGAGAAACACTGAAGCTTTCTTT.